Sequencing of this T cell receptor beta chain was carried out in a study of T cell changes during pregnancy in multiple sclerosis (dated by TCRdb to between 2019 and 2020). Regarding the study in general: The study examined how the T cell repertoire changed over the course of pregnancy in women with multiple sclerosis.

As regards this clone: Its antigen remains unidentified. No base-level quality is on record; no much larger clone is a single base apart.

Library generation was performed with the immunoSEQ multiplex PCR assay. TCRdb carries this immuneACCESS record with in-frame sequences only. Its versions omit some clonotypes, under half of them owing to an unresolved V gene in the studies checked, with the rest unexplained. This sample gives 40,000 to 60,000 clones in total; approximately 95% of them show up just once. Clones ranked in the top ten supply approximately 0.31% of the sample. The TCR comes from a female donor with multiple sclerosis, enrolled in a pregnancy study. Here the sequenced sample was CD4+ T cells from peripheral blood mononuclear cells, taken in the third trimester of pregnancy.

The nucleotide sequence reads as follows: TGTGCCAGCAGCTCCGGACAGGGGTTCGAAAAACTGTTTTTT. This codes for CASSSGQGFEKLFF. This chain joins TRBV9 to TRBJ1-4; a stretch of 9 junction bases matches TRBD1. The CDR1 and CDR2 encoded by the germline V gene are SGDLS and YYNGEE. V loses 4 bases at its end and J loses 8 bases; junction bases beyond the gene matches: 6. Measured from the cysteine to the phenylalanine, the CDR3 is 14 residues long. Only CDR3 DNA is held: 42 bases, read in frame from base 1.